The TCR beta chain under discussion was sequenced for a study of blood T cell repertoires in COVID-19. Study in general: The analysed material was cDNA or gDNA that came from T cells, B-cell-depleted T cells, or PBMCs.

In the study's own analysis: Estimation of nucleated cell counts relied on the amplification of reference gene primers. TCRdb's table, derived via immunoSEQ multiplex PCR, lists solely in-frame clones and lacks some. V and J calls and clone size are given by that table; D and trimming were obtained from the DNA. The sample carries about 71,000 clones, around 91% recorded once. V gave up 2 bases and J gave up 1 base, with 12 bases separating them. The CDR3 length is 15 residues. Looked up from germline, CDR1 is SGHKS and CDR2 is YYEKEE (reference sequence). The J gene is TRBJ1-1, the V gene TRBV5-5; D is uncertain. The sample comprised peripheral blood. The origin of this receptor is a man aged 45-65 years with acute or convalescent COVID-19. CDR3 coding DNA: TGTGCCAGCAGCTTTCAAGGAGGTGCGAACACTGAAGCTTTCTTT. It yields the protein CASSFQGGANTEAFF.